This TCR beta chain was sequenced in a study of Graves' ophthalmopathy and Graves' hyperthyroidism. The CDR3 is 12 residues long. Trimming took off 5 bases at V and 7 bases at J, with 12 bases between the two ends. Germline V lookup: CDR1 SGHAT, CDR2 FQNNGV. Turning to this clonotype: What it binds is unknown.

Study-wide findings and caveats: Blood shared most expanded thyroid clonotypes above 0.001 frequency.

Researchers took RNA transcripts and amplified TCR beta CDR3 regions from them. First-round RT-PCR used HTBI primers; second-round multiplex PCR followed. TCRdb processed the multiplex PCR reads anew with MiXCR; each CDR3 protein has one entry. The table shows around 1,000,000 distinct CDR3 sequences, with roughly two fifths occurring only once. The V call is TRBV11-2, the J call TRBJ2-7; D unresolved. The specimen was peripheral blood or thyroid tissue (not recorded which). The TCR originated in an adult man with Graves' hyperthyroidism. The CDR3 nucleotides are TGTGCCAGCAGCGTTTACATGGGGGAGCAGTACTTC. Encoded protein: CASSVYMGEQYF.